This TCR beta chain was found in a study of T cell changes during pregnancy in multiple sclerosis. Method: immunoSEQ multiplex PCR; TCRdb's copy keeps in-frame clones and lacks some. The repertoire includes some 38,000 clones, around 89% of them detected once, and approximately 6.8% sits in the top ten. This CDR3 comprises 16 residues. J was trimmed by 4 bases and V by 4 bases; bases with no gene match: 7. Germline V gene lookup returns CDR1 SGHRS and CDR2 YFSETQ. This chain uses TRBV5-1 with TRBJ2-3; 12 bases map to TRBD2. Sequencing used CD8+ T cells from peripheral blood mononuclear cells, obtained in the third trimester of pregnancy. The clonotype originates from a female donor with multiple sclerosis, enrolled in a pregnancy study. The CDR3: CASSGASGGAADTQYF. The CDR3 DNA follows: TGCGCCAGCAGCGGGGCTAGCGGGGGGGCGGCAGATACGCAGTATTTT.